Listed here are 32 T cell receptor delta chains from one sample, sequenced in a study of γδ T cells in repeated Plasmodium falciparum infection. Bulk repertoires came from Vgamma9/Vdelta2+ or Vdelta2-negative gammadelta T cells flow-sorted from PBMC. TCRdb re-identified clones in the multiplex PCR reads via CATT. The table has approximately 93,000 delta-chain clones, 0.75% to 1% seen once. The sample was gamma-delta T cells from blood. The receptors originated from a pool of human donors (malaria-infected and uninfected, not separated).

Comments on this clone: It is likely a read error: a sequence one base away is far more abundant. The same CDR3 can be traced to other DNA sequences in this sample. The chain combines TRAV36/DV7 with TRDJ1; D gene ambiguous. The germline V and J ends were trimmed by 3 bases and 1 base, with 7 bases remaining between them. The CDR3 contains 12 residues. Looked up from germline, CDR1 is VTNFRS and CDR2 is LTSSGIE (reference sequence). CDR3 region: CAVVTTTDKLIF. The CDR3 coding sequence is TGTGCTGTGGTGACAACCACCGATAAACTCATCTTT.

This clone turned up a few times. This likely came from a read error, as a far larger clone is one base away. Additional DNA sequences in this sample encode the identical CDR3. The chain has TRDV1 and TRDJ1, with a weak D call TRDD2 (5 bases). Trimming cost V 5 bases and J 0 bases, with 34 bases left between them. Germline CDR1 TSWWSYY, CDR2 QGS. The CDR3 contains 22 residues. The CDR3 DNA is TGTGCTCTTGGGAAATCCCCTTCGGTGGGACCGAATAAGACTAAATACACCGATAAACTCATCTTT. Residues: CALGKSPSVGPNKTKYTDKLIF.

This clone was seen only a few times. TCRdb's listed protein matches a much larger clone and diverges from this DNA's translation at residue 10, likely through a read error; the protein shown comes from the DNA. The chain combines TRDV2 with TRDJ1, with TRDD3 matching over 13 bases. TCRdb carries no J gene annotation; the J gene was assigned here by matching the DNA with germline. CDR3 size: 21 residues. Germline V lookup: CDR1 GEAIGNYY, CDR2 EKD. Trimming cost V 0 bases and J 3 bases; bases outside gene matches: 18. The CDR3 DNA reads TGTGCCTGTGACACCGCTCCTTCCTACGCCCGACTGGGGGATACGTCCGATAAACTCATCTTT. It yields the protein CACDTAPSYARLGDTSDKLIF.

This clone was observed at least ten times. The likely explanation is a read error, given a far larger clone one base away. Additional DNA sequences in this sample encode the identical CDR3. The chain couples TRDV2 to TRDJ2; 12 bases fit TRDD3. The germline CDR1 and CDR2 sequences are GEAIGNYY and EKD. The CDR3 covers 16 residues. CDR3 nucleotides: TGTGCCTGTGACGTACTGGGGGATACTTTGACAGCACAACTTTTCTTT. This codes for CACDVLGDTLTAQLFF.

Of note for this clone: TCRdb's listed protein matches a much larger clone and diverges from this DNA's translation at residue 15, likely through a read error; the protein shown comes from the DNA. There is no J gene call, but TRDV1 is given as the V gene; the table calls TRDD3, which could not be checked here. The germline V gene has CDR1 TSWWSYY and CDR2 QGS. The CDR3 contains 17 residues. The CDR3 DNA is TGTGCTCTTGGGGGACATTCCCCCGGTGTGGGTTGGGGTAAACCCATCTTT. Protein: CALGGHSPGVGWGKPIF.

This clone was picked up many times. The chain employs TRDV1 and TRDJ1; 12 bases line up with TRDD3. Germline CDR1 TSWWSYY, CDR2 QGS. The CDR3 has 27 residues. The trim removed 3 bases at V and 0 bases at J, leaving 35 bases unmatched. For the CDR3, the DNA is TGTGCTCTTGGGGATTCCCGTGTGCTGTTTGGGATCACTTCCTCTTACTGGGGGATACCCCACACCGATAAACTCATCTTT. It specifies CALGDSRVLFGITSSYWGIPHTDKLIF.

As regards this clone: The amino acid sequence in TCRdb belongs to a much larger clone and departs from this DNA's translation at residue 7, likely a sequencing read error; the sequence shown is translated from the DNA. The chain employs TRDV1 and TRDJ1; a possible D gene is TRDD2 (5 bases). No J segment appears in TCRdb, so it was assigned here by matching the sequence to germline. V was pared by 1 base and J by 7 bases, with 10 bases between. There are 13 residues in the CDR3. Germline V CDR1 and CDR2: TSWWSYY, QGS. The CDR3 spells CALGEPPPSKLIF. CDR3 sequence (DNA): TGTGCTCTTGGGGAACCGCCTCCTTCTAAACTCATCTTT.

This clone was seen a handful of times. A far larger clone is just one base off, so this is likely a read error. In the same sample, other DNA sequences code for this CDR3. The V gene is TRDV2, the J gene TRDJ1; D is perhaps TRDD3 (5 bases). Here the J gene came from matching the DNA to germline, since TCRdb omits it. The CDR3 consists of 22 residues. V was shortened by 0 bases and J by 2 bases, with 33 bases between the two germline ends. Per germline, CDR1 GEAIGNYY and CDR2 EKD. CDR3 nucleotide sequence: TGTGCCTGTGACACCAGGATCGGGCGATACACTGCTAGTACGGATGGGACCGATAAACTCATCTTT. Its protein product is CACDTRIGRYTASTDGTDKLIF.

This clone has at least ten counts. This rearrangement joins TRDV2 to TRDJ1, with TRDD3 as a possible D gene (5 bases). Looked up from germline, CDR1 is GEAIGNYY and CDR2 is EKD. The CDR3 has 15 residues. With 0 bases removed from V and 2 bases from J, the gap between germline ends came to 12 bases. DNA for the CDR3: TGTGCCTGTGACACCGTTGGGGACCAGACCGATAAACTCATCTTT. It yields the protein CACDTVGDQTDKLIF.

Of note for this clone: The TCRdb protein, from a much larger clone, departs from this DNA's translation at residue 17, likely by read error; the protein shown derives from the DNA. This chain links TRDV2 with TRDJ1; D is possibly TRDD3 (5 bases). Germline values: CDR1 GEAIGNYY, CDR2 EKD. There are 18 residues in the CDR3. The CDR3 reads CACDTVGGVQGYPDKLTF. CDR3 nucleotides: TGTGCCTGTGACACGGTAGGAGGTGTGCAAGGATATCCGGATAAACTCACCTTT.

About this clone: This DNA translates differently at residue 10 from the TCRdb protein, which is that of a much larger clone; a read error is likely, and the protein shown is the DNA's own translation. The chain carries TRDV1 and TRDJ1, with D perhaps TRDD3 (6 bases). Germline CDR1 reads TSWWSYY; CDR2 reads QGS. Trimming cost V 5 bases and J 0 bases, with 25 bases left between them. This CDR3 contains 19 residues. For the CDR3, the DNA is TGTGCTCTTGGGTCCTGTAAGTGGGGGGCCCGGGGGTACACCGATAAACTCATCTTT. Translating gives CALGSCKWGARGYTDKLIF.

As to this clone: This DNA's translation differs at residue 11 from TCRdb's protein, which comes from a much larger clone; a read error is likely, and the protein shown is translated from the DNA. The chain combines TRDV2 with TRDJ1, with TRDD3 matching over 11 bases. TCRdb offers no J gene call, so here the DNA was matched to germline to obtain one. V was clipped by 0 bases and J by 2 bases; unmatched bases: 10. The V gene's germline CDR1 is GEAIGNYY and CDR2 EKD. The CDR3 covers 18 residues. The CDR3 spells CACDTLLLGDMKTDKLIF. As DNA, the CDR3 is TGTGCCTGTGACACCTTGTTACTGGGGGATATGAAGACCGATAAACTCATCTTT.

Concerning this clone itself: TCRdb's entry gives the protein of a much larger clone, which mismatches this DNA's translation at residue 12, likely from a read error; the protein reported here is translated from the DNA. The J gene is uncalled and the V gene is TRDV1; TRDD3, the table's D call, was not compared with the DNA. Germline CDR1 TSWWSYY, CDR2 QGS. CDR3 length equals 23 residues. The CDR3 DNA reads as TGTGCTCTTGGGGAACTCCCCCCCTTTCCTACCGGTGGTCCGAACTACTGGGGGATACAGCTCATCTTT. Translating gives CALGELPPFPTGGPNYWGIQLIF.

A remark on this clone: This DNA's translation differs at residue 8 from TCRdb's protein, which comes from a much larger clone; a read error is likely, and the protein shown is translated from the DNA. For the CDR3, the DNA is TGTGCTCTTGGGGACCGGGGGGTACGCGTTTTGCTGACAGCACAACTCTTCTTT. The encoded protein is CALGDRGVRVLLTAQLFF. The J gene is TRDJ2, the V gene TRDV1, with a possible D match to TRDD3 (5 bases). The J gene was missing in TCRdb and was found by matching the end of the DNA to germline. Germline V gene data show CDR1 as TSWWSYY and CDR2 as QGS. Trimming pared 3 bases from V and 3 bases from J, leaving 20 bases between. The CDR3 runs to 18 residues.

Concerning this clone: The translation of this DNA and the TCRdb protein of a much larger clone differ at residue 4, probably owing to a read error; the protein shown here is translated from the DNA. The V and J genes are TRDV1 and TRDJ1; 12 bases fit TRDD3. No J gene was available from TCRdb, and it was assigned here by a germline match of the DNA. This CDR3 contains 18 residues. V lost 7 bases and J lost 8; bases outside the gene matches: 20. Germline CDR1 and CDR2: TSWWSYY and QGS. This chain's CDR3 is CALVIQLGDTLHPPKLIF. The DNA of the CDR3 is TGTGCTCTTGTGATCCAGCTGGGGGATACGCTTCATCCACCGAAACTCATCTTT.

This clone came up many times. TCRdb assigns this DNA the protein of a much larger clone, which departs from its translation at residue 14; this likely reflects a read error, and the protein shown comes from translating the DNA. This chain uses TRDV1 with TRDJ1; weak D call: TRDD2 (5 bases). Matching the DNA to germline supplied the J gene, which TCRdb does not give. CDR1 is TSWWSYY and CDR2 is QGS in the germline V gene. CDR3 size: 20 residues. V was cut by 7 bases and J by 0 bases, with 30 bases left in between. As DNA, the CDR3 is TGTGCTCTTGTGTTTCCTGATTTAGTGGGTGTTCCTCTACACACCGATAAACTCATCTTT. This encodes CALVFPDLVGVPLHTDKLIF.

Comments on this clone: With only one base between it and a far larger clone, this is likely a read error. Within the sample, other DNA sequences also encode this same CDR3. In DNA form, the CDR3 reads TGTGCCCCGCATTTCGACGATTCCTTCCATAAGGTACTGGGGGACGGGTACACCGATAAACTCATTTTT. Protein: CAPHFDDSFHKVLGDGYTDKLIF. This chain connects TRDV3 to TRDJ1, with 9 bases identical to TRDD3. The CDR3 sequence is 23 residues long. The germline V gene has CDR1 TVYSNPD and CDR2 GDNSRS (reference sequence).

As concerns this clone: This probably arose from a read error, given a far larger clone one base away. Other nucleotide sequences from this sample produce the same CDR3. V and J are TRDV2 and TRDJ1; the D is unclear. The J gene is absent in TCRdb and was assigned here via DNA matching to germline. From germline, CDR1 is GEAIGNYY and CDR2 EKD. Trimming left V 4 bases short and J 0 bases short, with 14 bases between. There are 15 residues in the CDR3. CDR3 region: CACDTPRGYTDKLIF. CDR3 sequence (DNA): TGTGCCTGTGATACCCCCCGGGGTTACACCGATAAACTCATCTTT.

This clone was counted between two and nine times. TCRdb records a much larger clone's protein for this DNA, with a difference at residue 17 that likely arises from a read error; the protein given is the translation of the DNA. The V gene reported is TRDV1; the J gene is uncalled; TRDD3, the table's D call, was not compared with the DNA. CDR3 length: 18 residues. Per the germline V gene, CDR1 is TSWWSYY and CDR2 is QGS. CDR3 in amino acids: CALGVSKGTRTLDDKLTF. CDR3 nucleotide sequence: TGTGCTCTTGGGGTCTCAAAAGGTACGCGTACCTTGGACGATAAACTCACCTTT.

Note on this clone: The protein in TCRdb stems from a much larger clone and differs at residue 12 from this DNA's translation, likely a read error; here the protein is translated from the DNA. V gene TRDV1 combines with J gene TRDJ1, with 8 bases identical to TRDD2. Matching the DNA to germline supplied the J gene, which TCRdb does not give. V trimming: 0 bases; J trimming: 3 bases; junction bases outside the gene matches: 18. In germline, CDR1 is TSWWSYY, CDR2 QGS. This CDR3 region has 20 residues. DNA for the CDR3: TGTGCTCTTGGGGAACTCCTTACCTCCTTCCTATTTGGGAGCCCCGATAAACTCATCTTT. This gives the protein CALGELLTSFLFGSPDKLIF.

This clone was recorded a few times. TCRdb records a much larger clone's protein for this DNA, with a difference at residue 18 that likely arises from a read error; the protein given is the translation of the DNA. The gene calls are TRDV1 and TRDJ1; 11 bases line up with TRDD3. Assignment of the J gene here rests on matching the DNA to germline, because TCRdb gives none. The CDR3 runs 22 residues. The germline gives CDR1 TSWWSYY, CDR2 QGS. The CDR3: CALGDSSFLGRVWGIRTGKLIF. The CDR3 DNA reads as TGTGCTCTTGGGGATTCTTCCTTCCTCGGAAGAGTGTGGGGGATACGCACCGGTAAACTCATCTTT.

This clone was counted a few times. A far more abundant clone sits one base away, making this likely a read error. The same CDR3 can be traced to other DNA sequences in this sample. The CDR3 DNA reads as TGTGCCTGCGACCCCGCTTGGGATGCAGGCACCGATAAACTCATCTTT. Translating gives CACDPAWDAGTDKLIF. The chain is built from TRDV2 and TRDJ1, with D perhaps TRDD3 (5 bases). Assignment of the J gene here rests on matching the DNA to germline, because TCRdb gives none. CDR3 size: 16 residues. Trimming shortened V by 7 bases and J by 1 base, and 21 bases separated the two germline ends. In germline, CDR1 is GEAIGNYY, CDR2 EKD.

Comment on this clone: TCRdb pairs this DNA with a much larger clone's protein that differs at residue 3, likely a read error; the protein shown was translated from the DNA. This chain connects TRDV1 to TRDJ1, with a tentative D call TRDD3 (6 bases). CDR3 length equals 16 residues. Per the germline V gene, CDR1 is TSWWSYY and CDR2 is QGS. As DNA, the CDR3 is TGTGCTTTTGGGGAACTTATACTTGGGGGGGACGATAAACTCATCTTT. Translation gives CAFGELILGGDDKLIF.

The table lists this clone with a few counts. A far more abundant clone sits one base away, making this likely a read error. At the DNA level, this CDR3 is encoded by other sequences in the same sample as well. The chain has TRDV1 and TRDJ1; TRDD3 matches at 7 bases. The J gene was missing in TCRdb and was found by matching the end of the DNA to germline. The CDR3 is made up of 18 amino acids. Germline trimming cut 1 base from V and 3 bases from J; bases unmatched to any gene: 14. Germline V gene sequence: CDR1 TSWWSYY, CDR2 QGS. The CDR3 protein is CALGERYNWGIRSDKLIF. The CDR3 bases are TGTGCTCTTGGGGAACGCTACAACTGGGGAATACGATCCGATAAACTCATCTTT.

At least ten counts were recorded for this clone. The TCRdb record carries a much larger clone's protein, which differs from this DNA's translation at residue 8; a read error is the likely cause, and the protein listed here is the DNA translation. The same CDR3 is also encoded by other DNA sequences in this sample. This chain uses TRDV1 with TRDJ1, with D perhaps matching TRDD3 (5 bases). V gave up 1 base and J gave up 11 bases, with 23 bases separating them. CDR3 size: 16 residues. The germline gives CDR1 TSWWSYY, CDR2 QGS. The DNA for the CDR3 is TGTGCTCTTGGGGAACGCGTTGCTGGAGATACTTCGGGGCTCATCTTT. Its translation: CALGERVAGDTSGLIF.

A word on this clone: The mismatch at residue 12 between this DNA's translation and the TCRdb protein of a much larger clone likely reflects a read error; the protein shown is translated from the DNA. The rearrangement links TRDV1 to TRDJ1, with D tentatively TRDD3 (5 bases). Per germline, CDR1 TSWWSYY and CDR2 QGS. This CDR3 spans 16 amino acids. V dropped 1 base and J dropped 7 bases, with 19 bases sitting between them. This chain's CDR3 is CALGERARSYAAKLIF. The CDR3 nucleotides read TGTGCTCTTGGGGAACGGGCCCGCTCATACGCCGCTAAACTCATCTTT.

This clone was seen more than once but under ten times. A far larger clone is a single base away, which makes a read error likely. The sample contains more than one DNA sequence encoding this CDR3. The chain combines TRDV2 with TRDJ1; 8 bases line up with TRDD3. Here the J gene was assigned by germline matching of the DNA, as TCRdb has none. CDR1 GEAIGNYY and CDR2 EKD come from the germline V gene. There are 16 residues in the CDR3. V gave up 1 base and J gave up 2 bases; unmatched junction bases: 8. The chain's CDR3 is CACDTSWGRLTDKLIF. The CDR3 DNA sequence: TGTGCCTGTGACACTAGCTGGGGGAGGTTGACCGATAAACTCATCTTT.

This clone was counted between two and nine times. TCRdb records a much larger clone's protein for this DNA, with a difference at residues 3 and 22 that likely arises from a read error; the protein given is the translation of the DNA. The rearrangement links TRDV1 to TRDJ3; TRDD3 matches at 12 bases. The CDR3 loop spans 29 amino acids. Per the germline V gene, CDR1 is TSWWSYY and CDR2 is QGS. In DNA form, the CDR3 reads TGTGCTCCTGGGGAAAATCCTACCCTCCCTTGGGTGCGTCTTACTGGGGGATACCCACCGACCCGGGACACCCGACAGATGTTTTTC. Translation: CAPGENPTLPWVRLTGGYPPTRDTRQMFF.

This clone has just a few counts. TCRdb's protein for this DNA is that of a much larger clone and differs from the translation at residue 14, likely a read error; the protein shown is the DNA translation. The CDR3 protein is CALGGEFGRWVLGETTKLIF. CDR3 DNA sequence: TGTGCTCTTGGGGGGGAGTTTGGACGATGGGTACTGGGGGAGACAACGAAACTCATCTTT. The chain joins TRDV1 to TRDJ1, with 9 nucleotides matching TRDD3. The J gene, missing from TCRdb, was assigned here through DNA to germline matching. Germline V gene lookup returns CDR1 TSWWSYY and CDR2 QGS. The CDR3 is made up of 20 amino acids. V shed 4 bases, J shed 8 bases, and the junction held 26 bases outside the gene matches.

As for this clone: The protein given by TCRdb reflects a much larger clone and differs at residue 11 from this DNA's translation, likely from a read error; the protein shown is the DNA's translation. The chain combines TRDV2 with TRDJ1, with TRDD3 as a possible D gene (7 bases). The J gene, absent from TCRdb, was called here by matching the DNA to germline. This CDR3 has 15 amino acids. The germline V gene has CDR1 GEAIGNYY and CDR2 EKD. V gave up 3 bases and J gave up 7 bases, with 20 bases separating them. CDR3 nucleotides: TGTGCCTGTGACCCTCTTCCTGGGGGGTCCGGTAAACTCATCTTT. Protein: CACDPLPGGSGKLIF.

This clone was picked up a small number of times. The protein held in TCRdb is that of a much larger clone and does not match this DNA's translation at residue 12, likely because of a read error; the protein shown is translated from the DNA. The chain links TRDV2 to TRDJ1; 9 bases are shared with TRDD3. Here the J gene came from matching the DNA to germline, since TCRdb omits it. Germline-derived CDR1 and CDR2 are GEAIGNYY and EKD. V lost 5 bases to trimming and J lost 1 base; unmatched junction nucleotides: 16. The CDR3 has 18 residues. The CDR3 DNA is TGTGCCTGTGTATCCCTTCCGATTACTGGGGGAGGCACCGATAAACTCATCTTT. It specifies CACVSLPITGGGTDKLIF.

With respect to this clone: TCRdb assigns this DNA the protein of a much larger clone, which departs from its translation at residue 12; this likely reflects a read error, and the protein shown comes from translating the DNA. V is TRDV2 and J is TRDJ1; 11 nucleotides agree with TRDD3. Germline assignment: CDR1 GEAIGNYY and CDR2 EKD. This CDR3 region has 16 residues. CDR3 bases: TGTGCCTGTGACACCGTGGGGGATACGGAGCCCGAGAAACTCATCTTT. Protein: CACDTVGDTEPEKLIF.